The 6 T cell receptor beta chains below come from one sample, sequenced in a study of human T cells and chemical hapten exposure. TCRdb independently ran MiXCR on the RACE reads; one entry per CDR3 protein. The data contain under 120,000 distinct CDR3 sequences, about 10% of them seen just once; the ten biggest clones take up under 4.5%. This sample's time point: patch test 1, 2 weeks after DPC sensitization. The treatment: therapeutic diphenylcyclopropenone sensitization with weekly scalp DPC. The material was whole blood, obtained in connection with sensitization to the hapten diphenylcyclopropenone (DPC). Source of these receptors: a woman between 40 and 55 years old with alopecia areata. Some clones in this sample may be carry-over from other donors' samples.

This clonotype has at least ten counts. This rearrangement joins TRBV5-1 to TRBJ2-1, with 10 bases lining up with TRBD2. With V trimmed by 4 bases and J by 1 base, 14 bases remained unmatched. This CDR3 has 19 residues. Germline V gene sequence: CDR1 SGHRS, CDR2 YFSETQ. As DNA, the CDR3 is TGCGCCAGCAGCCCGGGGCTAGCGGGAGTGGTTTGGTCCTACAATGAGCAGTTCTTC. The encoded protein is CASSPGLAGVVWSYNEQFF.

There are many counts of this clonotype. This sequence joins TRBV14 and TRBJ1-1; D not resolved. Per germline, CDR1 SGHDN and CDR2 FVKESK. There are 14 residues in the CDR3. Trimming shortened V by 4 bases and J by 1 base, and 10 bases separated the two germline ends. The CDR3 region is CASSPETPNTEAFF. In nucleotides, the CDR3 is TGTGCCAGCAGCCCCGAGACACCGAACACTGAAGCTTTCTTT.

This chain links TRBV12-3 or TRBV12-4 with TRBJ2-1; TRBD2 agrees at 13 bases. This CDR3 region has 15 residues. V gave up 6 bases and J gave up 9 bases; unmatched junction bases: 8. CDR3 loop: CASSPTSGRAGEQFF. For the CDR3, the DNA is TGTGCCAGCAGCCCCACTAGCGGGAGGGCCGGTGAGCAGTTCTTC.

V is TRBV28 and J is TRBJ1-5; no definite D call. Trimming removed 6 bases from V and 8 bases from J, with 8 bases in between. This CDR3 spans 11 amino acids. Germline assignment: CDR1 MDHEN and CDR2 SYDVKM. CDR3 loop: CASSRKEPQHF. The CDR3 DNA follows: TGTGCCAGCAGCAGAAAAGAGCCCCAGCATTTT.

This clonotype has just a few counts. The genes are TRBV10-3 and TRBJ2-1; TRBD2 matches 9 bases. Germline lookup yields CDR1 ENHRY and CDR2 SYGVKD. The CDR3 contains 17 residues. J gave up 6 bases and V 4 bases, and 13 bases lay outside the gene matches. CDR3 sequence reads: CAISATGAGGPANEQFF. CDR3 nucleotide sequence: TGTGCCATCAGTGCAACGGGGGCGGGAGGGCCGGCCAATGAGCAGTTCTTC.

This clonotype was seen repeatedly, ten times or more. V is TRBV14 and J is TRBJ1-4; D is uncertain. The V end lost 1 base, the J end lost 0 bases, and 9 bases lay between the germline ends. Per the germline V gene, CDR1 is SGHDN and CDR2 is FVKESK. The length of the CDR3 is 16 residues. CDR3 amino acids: CASSQVHGPTNEKLFF. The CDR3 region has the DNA TGTGCCAGCAGCCAAGTCCACGGGCCAACTAATGAAAAACTGTTTTTT.